A selection of T cell receptor beta chains follows, all from one sample in a study of cytomegalovirus exposure and HLA in healthy donors. Here immunoSEQ multiplex PCR was the method, and the copy in TCRdb shows in-frame clones only, minus some. This sample has 150,000 to 160,000 clones, with roughly 85% found just once. The sequencing sample was made of PBMCs. The receptors originated from a woman in her late teens or twenties in good health and CMV-seronegative. The CDR3 runs from the conserved cysteine through the conserved F or W. A D gene is named only where the DNA matches it firmly. Clone size is stated in some rows and not others, as once, few, many or a class when expanded.

V gene,clone size,D gene,CDR3 protein
TRBV5-4,-,-,CASSLEGGAGEQFF
TRBV12-5,-,TRBD2,CASATSGGRQETQYF
TRBV6-5,-,-,CASSYLPGQGYGYTF
TRBV11-2,-,-,CASSLRLKETQYF
TRBV27,-,-,CASSSLRSPLHF
TRBV5-1,-,TRBD2,CASSLASGLERGEQFF
TRBV18,few,TRBD2,CASSLTSGRAVEQFF
TRBV27,few,TRBD2,CASSFPQRGHF
TRBV19,-,TRBD2,CASSNLAGSTYEQYF
TRBV7-9,few,-,CASSSLGGPNTEAFF
TRBV9,-,-,CASSAGGFSYEQYF
TRBV5-1,-,TRBD2,CASSLAFASGLKYEQYF
TRBV2,-,TRBD1,CASRDRDSPPYGYTF
TRBV6-5,-,-,CASSYSWAAYEQYF
TRBV28,-,-,CASSPPRGSSGNTIYF
TRBV6-5,-,-,CASSSPGSPPDTQYF
TRBV25-1,-,-,CASSERDEKLFF
TRBV2,-,-,CASTRESDEQYF
TRBV5-5,-,-,CASSLAGVNQPQHF
TRBV18,-,-,CASSPYRLVQETQYF
TRBV28,-,-,CASSLSDSRYYGYTF
TRBV28,-,-,CASSFAGSSGNTIYF
TRBV6-5,-,-,CASSPSVGSPLHF
TRBV9,few,-,CASSVGRLNTEAFF
TRBV5-1,-,TRBD1,CASSRDREDTEAFF
TRBV2,few,-,CASTQGFGYTF
TRBV6-1,-,TRBD2,CASSVLERGYNEQFF
TRBV28,once,TRBD1,CASSRTGTGRHEKLFF
TRBV7-2,-,TRBD2,CASSDTGTSAGELFF
TRBV7-2,-,TRBD2,CASSTGLAGYEQYF
TRBV7-8,-,-,CASSPQRARGRNTIYF
TRBV6-6,-,-,CASRLQEVISTDTQYF
TRBV6-6,-,-,CASSYSISGQAEKLFF
TRBV29-1,-,-,CSADSNTEAFF
TRBV7-8,-,-,CASSLAGGREQYF
TRBV6-1,once,-,CASSQFREDNSPLHF
TRBV10-3,-,-,CAISSPGSGDEQYF
TRBV11-3,-,-,CASSQRGGLSKDEQYF
TRBV28,-,TRBD1,CASSFGTGKEGYTF